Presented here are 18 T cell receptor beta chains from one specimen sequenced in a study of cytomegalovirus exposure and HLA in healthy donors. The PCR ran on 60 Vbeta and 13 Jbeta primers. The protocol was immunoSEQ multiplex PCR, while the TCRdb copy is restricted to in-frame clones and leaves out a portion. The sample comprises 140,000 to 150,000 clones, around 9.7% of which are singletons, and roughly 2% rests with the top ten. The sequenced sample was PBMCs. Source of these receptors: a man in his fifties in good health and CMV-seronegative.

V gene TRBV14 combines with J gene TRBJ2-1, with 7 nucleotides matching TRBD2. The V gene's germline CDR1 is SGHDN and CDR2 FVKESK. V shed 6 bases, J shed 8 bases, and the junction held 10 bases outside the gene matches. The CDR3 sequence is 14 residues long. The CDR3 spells CASSPGTIFYEQFF. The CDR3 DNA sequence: TGTGCCAGCAGTCCCGGGACTATATTCTATGAGCAGTTCTTC.

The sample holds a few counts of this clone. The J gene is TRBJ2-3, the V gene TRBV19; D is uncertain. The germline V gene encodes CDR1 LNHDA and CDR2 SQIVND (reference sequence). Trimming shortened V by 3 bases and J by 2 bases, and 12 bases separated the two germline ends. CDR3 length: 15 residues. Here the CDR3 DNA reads TGTGCCAGTAGTATTGCGTCGGTCTACACAGATACGCAGTATTTT. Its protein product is CASSIASVYTDTQYF. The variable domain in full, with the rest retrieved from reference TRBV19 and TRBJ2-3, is DGGITQSPKYLFRKEGQNVTLSCEQNLNHDAMYWYRQDPGQGLRLIYYSQIVNDFQKGDIAEGYSVSREKKESFPLTVTSAQKNPTAFYLCASSIASVYTDTQYFGPGTRLTVL.

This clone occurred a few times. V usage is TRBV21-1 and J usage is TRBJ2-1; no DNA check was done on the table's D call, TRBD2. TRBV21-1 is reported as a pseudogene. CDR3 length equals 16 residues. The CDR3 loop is CASSTLTSGYYNEQFF. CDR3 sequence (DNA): TGTGCCAGCAGCACCCTGACTAGCGGTTACTACAATGAGCAGTTCTTC.

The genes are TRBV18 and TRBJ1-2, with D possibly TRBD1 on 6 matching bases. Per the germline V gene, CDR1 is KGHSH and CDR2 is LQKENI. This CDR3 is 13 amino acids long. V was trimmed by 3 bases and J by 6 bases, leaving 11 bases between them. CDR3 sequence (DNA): TGTGCCAGCTCACCCTACAGGGCGGATGGCTACACCTTC. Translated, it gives CASSPYRADGYTF.

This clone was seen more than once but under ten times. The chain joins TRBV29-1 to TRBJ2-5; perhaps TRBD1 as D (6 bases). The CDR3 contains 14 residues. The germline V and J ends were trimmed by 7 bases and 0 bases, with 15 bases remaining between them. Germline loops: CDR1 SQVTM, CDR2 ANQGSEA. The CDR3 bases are TGCAGCGGGAGCCGGGACATCTACCAAGAGACCCAGTACTTC. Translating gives CSGSRDIYQETQYF.

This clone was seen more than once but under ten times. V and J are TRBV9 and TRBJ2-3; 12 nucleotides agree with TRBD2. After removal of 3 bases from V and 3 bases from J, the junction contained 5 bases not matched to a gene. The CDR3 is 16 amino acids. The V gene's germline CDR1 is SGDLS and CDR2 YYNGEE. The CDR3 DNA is TGTGCCAGCAGCGCCATACTAGCGGGAGGTACAGATACGCAGTATTTT. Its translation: CASSAILAGGTDTQYF. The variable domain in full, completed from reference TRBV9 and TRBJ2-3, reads DSGVTQTPKHLITATGQRVTLRCSPRSGDLSVYWYQQSLDQGLQFLIQYYNGEERAKGNILERFSAQQFPDLHSELNLSSLELGDSALYFCASSAILAGGTDTQYFGPGTRLTVL.

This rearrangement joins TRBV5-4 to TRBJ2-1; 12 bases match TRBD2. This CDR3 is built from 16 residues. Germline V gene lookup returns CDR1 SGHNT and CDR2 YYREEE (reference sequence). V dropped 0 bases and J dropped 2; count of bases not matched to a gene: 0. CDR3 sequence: CASSLGLAGAYNEQFF. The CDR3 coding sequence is TGTGCCAGCAGCTTGGGACTAGCGGGGGCCTACAATGAGCAGTTCTTC.

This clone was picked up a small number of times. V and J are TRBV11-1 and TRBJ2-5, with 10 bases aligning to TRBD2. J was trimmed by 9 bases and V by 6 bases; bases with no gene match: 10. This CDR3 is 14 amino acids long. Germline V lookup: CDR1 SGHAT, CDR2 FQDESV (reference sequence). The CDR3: CASRPSGRDEAQYF. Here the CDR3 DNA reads TGTGCCAGCAGACCTAGCGGGAGAGATGAAGCCCAGTACTTC.

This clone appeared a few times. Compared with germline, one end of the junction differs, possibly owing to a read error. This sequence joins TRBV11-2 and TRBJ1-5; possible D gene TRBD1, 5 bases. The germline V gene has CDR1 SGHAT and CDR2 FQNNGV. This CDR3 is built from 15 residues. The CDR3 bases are TGTGCCAGCAGCTTTACAGGTAGCGGTAGTCAGCCCCAGAATTTT. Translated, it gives CASSFTGSGSQPQNF.

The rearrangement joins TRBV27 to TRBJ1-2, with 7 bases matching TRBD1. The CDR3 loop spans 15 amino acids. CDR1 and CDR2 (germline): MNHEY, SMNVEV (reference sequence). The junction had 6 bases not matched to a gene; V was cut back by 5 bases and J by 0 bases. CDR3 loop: CASSRDSQTNYGYTF. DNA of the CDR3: TGTGCCAGCAGTCGGGACAGCCAAACTAACTATGGCTACACCTTC.

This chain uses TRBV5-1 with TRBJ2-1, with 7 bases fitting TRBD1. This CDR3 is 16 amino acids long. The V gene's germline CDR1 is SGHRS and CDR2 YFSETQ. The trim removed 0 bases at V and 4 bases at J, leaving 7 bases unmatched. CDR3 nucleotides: TGCGCCAGCAGCTTGGAGGGGACAGCCAATTACAATGAGCAGTTCTTC. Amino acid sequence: CASSLEGTANYNEQFF.

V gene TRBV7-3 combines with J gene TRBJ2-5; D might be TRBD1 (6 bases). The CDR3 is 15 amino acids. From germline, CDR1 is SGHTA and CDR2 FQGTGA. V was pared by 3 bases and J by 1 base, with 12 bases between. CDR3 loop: CASSFATGFQETQYF. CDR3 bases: TGTGCCAGCAGCTTTGCTACAGGGTTCCAAGAGACCCAGTACTTC.

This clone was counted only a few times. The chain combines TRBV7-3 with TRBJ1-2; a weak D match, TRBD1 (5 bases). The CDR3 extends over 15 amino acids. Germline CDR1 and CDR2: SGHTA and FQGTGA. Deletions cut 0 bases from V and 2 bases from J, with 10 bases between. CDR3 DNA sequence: TGTGCCAGCAGCTTAACCAGGGCGACCAACTATGGCTACACCTTC. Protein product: CASSLTRATNYGYTF.

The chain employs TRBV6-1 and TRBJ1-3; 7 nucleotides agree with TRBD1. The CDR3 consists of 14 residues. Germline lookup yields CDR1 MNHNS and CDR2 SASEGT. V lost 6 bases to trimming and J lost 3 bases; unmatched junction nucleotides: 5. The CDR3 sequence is CASRDREGGNTIYF. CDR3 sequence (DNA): TGTGCCAGCAGAGACAGGGAAGGTGGAAACACCATATATTTT.

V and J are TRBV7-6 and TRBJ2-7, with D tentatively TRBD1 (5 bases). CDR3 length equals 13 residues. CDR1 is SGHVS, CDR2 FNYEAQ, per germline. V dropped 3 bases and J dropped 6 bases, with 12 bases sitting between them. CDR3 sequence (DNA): TGTGCCAGCAGCTTGCGTCAGGGAAGCGAGCAGTACTTC. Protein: CASSLRQGSEQYF.

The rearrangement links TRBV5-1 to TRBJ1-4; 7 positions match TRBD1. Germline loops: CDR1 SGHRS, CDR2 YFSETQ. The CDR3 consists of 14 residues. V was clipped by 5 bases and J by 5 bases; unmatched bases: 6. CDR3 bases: TGCGCCAGCAGGGCCGGGACAGCAAATGAAAAACTGTTTTTT. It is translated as CASRAGTANEKLFF.

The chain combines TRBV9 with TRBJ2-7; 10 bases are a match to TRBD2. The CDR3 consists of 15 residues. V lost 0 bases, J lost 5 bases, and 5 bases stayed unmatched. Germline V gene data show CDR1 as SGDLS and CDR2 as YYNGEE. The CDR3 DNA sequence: TGTGCCAGCAGCGTAGAAGCGGGGGGGCCACACGAGCAGTACTTC. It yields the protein CASSVEAGGPHEQYF.

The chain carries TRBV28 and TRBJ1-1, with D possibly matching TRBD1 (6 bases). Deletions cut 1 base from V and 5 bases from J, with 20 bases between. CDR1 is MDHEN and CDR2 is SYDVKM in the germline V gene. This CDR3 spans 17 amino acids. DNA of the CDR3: TGTGCCAGCAGTTTATTAGCGGATGGGGGGGCGCGTACTGAAGCTTTCTTT. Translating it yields CASSLLADGGARTEAFF.